This T cell receptor (beta chain) comes out of a study of cytomegalovirus exposure and HLA in healthy donors. Whereas donors were nominally healthy upon sampling, unrecorded immune exposures were probable. In the PCR, 60 Vbeta and 13 Jbeta primers were used. TCRdb keeps only in-frame clones here, not all; method: immunoSEQ multiplex PCR. Here the sample spans 100,000 to 120,000 clones, about 16% being singletons. Trimming stripped 11 bases from V and 4 bases from J, with 24 bases between. This CDR3 is 17 amino acids long. In germline, CDR1 is MDHEN, CDR2 SYDVKM. The material sequenced was PBMCs. The sequence came from a female donor in good health and CMV-seronegative. The V and J genes are TRBV28 and TRBJ2-6; D possibly corresponds to TRBD1 (6 bases). CDR3 sequence (DNA): TGTGCCTTATCTTCCGGGACACTGGGGGCAGGGGCCAACGTCCTGACTTTC. It is translated as CALSSGTLGAGANVLTF.